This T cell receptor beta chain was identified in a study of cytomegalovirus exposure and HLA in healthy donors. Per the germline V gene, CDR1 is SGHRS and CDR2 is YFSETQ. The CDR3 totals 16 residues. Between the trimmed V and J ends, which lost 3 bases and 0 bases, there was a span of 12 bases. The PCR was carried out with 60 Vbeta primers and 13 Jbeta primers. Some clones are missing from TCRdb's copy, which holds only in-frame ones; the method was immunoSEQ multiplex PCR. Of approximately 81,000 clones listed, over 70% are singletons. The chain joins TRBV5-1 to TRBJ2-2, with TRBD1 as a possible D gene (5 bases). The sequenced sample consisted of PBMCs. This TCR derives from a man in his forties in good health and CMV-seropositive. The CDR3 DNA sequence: TGCGCCAGCAGCTCCCGGCAGGGCTCGAACACCGGGGAGCTGTTTTTT. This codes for CASSSRQGSNTGELFF. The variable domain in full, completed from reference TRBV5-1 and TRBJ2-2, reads KAGVTQTPRYLIKTRGQQVTLSCSPISGHRSVSWYQQTPGQGLQFLFEYFSETQRNKGNFPGRFSGRQFSNSRSEMNVSTLELGDSALYLCASSSRQGSNTGELFFGEGSRLTVL.